This T cell receptor (beta chain) was sequenced in a study of preoperative IRX-2 immunotherapy in early breast cancer. The sample's treatment: preoperative locoregional IRX-2 cytokine immunotherapy. This clone was picked up one time. Germline V gene sequence: CDR1 MDHEN, CDR2 SYDVKM. The CDR3 covers 16 residues. V lost 2 bases, J lost 1 base, and 11 bases lay in between. Assay used: immunoSEQ multiplex PCR; TCRdb lists only in-frame clones, some missing. Of 24,000 or so clones in the sample, roughly 89% were seen once. The clonotype originates from a human donor with breast cancer. The sequences come from tumor tissue, collected after IRX-2 immunotherapy. V gene TRBV28 combines with J gene TRBJ1-4, with D hard to call. CDR3 loop: CASSLGKAGTNEKLFF. The CDR3 DNA sequence: TGTGCCAGCAGTTTAGGCAAGGCTGGAACTAATGAAAAACTGTTTTTT.